Listed below are T cell receptor beta chains from one sample, sequenced in a study of early T cells in non-severe SARS-CoV-2 infection. TCRdb re-called the 5' RACE reads through MiXCR, storing one row per CDR3 protein. This sample carries 33,000 or so distinct CDR3 sequences, nearly 6% of them seen once, and the ten largest clones take about 7.3%. The sample was whole blood. The origin of the receptors is an adult who was a healthcare worker with PCR-confirmed SARS-CoV-2 infection or an uninfected control (not recorded which). Each CDR3 is given with its conserved first and last residue. D genes are given only for firm matches. Clone size is given for some rows only: seen once, a few or many times, or a class if the clone is expanded.

cdr3_nt: TGTGCCAGCAGCCCCAGCGGGATTACCTTTCTACTCAATGAGCAGTTCTTC
cdr3_aa: CASSPSGITFLLNEQFF
v_call: TRBV11-2
clone_size: many
j_call: TRBJ2-1
d_call: TRBD2

cdr3_nt: TGTGCCAGCAGCCAAGTTCCACAGGGGGGCACTGAAGCTTTCTTT
cdr3_aa: CASSQVPQGGTEAFF
v_call: TRBV3-1
clone_size: many
j_call: TRBJ1-1
d_call: TRBD1

cdr3_nt: TGTGCCACCAGCCTCAATAGTGGGGCATACAATGAGCAGTTCTTC
cdr3_aa: CATSLNSGAYNEQFF
v_call: TRBV15
clone_size: many
j_call: TRBJ2-1
d_call: -

cdr3_nt: TGCGCCAGCAGCCAAGCCTCGGGGACCCCTAATTCACCCCTCCACTTT
cdr3_aa: CASSQASGTPNSPLHF
v_call: TRBV4-1
clone_size: many
j_call: TRBJ1-6
d_call: -

cdr3_nt: TGCGCCAGCAGCCAAGTCAGGCTCGGTCCCAATCAGCCCCAGCATTTT
cdr3_aa: CASSQVRLGPNQPQHF
v_call: TRBV4-1
clone_size: many
j_call: TRBJ1-5
d_call: -

cdr3_nt: TGTGCCAGCTCCCCCGGGACAGGGGGCGACTATGGCTACACCTTC
cdr3_aa: CASSPGTGGDYGYTF
v_call: TRBV18
clone_size: many
j_call: TRBJ1-2
d_call: TRBD1

cdr3_nt: TGTGCCAGCACCACCCGAGGGCTTCGGTCCTACGAGCAGTACTTC
cdr3_aa: CASTTRGLRSYEQYF
v_call: TRBV28
clone_size: many
j_call: TRBJ2-7
d_call: -

cdr3_nt: TGCAGCGTTGCGCGGACTAGCGGGCGCACAGATACGCAGTATTTT
cdr3_aa: CSVARTSGRTDTQYF
v_call: TRBV29-1
clone_size: many
j_call: TRBJ2-3
d_call: TRBD2

cdr3_nt: TGCAGTGCCCCCCGGGGGGCCGGTGGGTACGAGCAGTACTTC
cdr3_aa: CSAPRGAGGYEQYF
v_call: TRBV20-1
clone_size: many
j_call: TRBJ2-7
d_call: -

cdr3_nt: TGTGCCACCAGCAGAGATCCAGGTGGCAGACACAATGAGCAGTTCTTC
cdr3_aa: CATSRDPGGRHNEQFF
v_call: TRBV15
clone_size: many
j_call: TRBJ2-1
d_call: -

cdr3_nt: TGTGCCAGCAGCCTGAGCGGGAGCACCTACGAGCAGTACTTC
cdr3_aa: CASSLSGSTYEQYF
v_call: TRBV12-3/TRBV12-4
clone_size: -
j_call: TRBJ2-7
d_call: TRBD2

cdr3_nt: TGCAGCGTTGATTCCAGCCTTAACTATGGCTACACCTTC
cdr3_aa: CSVDSSLNYGYTF
v_call: TRBV29-1
clone_size: many
j_call: TRBJ1-2
d_call: -

cdr3_nt: TGCGCCAGCAGCCCGGACTCTCGCGGCACAGATACGCAGTATTTT
cdr3_aa: CASSPDSRGTDTQYF
v_call: TRBV5-1
clone_size: many
j_call: TRBJ2-3
d_call: -

cdr3_nt: TGTGCCATCAGCATAGACGGTCGCGCGGGAAACGAGCAGTACTTC
cdr3_aa: CAISIDGRAGNEQYF
v_call: TRBV10-3
clone_size: many
j_call: TRBJ2-7
d_call: -

cdr3_nt: TGCGCCAGCAGCCAAGTCGGGGGATACGAGCAGTACTTC
cdr3_aa: CASSQVGGYEQYF
v_call: TRBV4-3
clone_size: many
j_call: TRBJ2-7
d_call: -

cdr3_nt: TGTGCCAGCAGCTTAACCGGGCCACCCTACGAGCAGTACTTC
cdr3_aa: CASSLTGPPYEQYF
v_call: TRBV7-9
clone_size: many
j_call: TRBJ2-7
d_call: -

cdr3_nt: TGTGCCAGCAGTGAACGTGACAATGAGCAGTTCTTC
cdr3_aa: CASSERDNEQFF
v_call: TRBV6-1
clone_size: -
j_call: TRBJ2-1
d_call: -

cdr3_nt: TGTGCCAGCAGCTTAGATCACCCGACGAGCTCCTACAATGAGCAGTTCTTC
cdr3_aa: CASSLDHPTSSYNEQFF
v_call: TRBV11-3
clone_size: many
j_call: TRBJ2-1
d_call: -

cdr3_nt: TGCGCCAGCAGCCCACGGACTAGCGGGACCGGGGAGCTGTTTTTT
cdr3_aa: CASSPRTSGTGELFF
v_call: TRBV4-1
clone_size: -
j_call: TRBJ2-2
d_call: TRBD2

cdr3_nt: TGTGCCAGCAGCCGGGGGGATGAGCAGTTCTTC
cdr3_aa: CASSRGDEQFF
v_call: TRBV12-3/TRBV12-4
clone_size: few
j_call: TRBJ2-1
d_call: TRBD2

cdr3_nt: TGTGCCAGCATTAACCGGCAGGGAAGGGCAGATACGCAGTATTTT
cdr3_aa: CASINRQGRADTQYF
v_call: TRBV6-1
clone_size: many
j_call: TRBJ2-3
d_call: -

cdr3_nt: TGTGCCAGCAGCTTAAGTCAGACAGGAGGGGAGACCCAGTACTTC
cdr3_aa: CASSLSQTGGETQYF
v_call: TRBV7-9
clone_size: many
j_call: TRBJ2-5
d_call: -

cdr3_nt: TGTGCCAGCAGCTTGGGAGACAGGGGGCATGGAGATACGCAGTATTTT
cdr3_aa: CASSLGDRGHGDTQYF
v_call: TRBV7-9
clone_size: -
j_call: TRBJ2-3
d_call: TRBD1

cdr3_nt: TGTGCCAGCAGCGACTCGCCCGATAGTAGCAATCAGCCCCAGCATTTT
cdr3_aa: CASSDSPDSSNQPQHF
v_call: TRBV9
clone_size: many
j_call: TRBJ1-5
d_call: -

cdr3_nt: TGCAGTGCTAGCGCGGCCCGCGGGGTTGACGAGCAGTACTTC
cdr3_aa: CSASAARGVDEQYF
v_call: TRBV20-1
clone_size: many
j_call: TRBJ2-7
d_call: -

cdr3_nt: TGCAGTGCTAGCTGGGGGAGGGATGAGCAGTTCTTC
cdr3_aa: CSASWGRDEQFF
v_call: TRBV20-1
clone_size: many
j_call: TRBJ2-1
d_call: TRBD2

cdr3_nt: TGTGCCAGCAGTTACCCGGCGACAGAGTACCAAGAGACCCAGTACTTC
cdr3_aa: CASSYPATEYQETQYF
v_call: TRBV6-2/TRBV6-3
clone_size: -
j_call: TRBJ2-5
d_call: -

cdr3_nt: TGTGCCAGCAGCCAAGATCTGAGAGGAGATACGCAGTATTTT
cdr3_aa: CASSQDLRGDTQYF
v_call: TRBV3-1
clone_size: few
j_call: TRBJ2-3
d_call: -

cdr3_nt: TGTGCCAGCAGTGCCCCCGGGTCCCAAGAGACCCAGTACTTC
cdr3_aa: CASSAPGSQETQYF
v_call: TRBV6-6
clone_size: many
j_call: TRBJ2-5
d_call: -

cdr3_nt: TGTGCCAGCAGCCAAGATCTGGTGGAGACCCAGTACTTC
cdr3_aa: CASSQDLVETQYF
v_call: TRBV3-1
clone_size: many
j_call: TRBJ2-5
d_call: -

cdr3_nt: TGTGCCAGCAGTTACAGGCAGCCCTACGAGCAGTACTTC
cdr3_aa: CASSYRQPYEQYF
v_call: TRBV6-6
clone_size: many
j_call: TRBJ2-7
d_call: -

cdr3_nt: TGTGCCAGCAGGAGGTGGGGAGATACGCAGTATTTT
cdr3_aa: CASRRWGDTQYF
v_call: TRBV2
clone_size: few
j_call: TRBJ2-3
d_call: -

cdr3_nt: TGCAGCGTTGAAGGACGTGGCTACACCTTC
cdr3_aa: CSVEGRGYTF
v_call: TRBV29-1
clone_size: many
j_call: TRBJ1-2
d_call: -

cdr3_nt: TGTGCCATCAGGGGGAGACTAGCAATCGATACGCAGTATTTT
cdr3_aa: CAIRGRLAIDTQYF
v_call: TRBV10-3
clone_size: -
j_call: TRBJ2-3
d_call: TRBD2

cdr3_nt: TGTGCCAGCAGCTTAGGAGGCGGGACGTCCGAGCAGTACTTC
cdr3_aa: CASSLGGGTSEQYF
v_call: TRBV7-9
clone_size: many
j_call: TRBJ2-7
d_call: -

cdr3_nt: TGCAGTGCTCCGACGGGAGGTAGCAATCAGCCCCAGCATTTT
cdr3_aa: CSAPTGGSNQPQHF
v_call: TRBV20-1
clone_size: many
j_call: TRBJ1-5
d_call: -

cdr3_nt: TGTGCCAGCAGCCGAATGGATTTATTTGACAGGAGGTTTGGCTACACCTTC
cdr3_aa: CASSRMDLFDRRFGYTF
v_call: TRBV7-2
clone_size: many
j_call: TRBJ1-2
d_call: -